This T cell receptor (beta chain) was profiled in a study of blood T cell repertoires in COVID-19 (dated by TCRdb to 2020 to 2022). Some background on the complete study: Samples covering the acute and convalescent phases of COVID-19 were provided by collaborators in the United States, Italy and Spain. The prospective study material was composed of cDNA or gDNA derived from T cells, B-cell-depleted T cells, or PBMCs. The dataset comprised deeply sampled blood TCRbeta repertoires from subjects exposed to, actively infected with, or recovered from COVID-19. The repertoires were released in a freely available public database intended as a resource for research on the immune response to SARS-CoV-2. The samples were drawn from two sources: the first 160 participants of the ongoing ImmuneRACE study, and 1,200 or so subjects contributed by 6 global collaborators. The sample metadata nearly always contained a de-identified subject ID, COVID-19 status, age in years and sex. Where HLA class I and class II types were available, the types were taken from metadata supplied by the sample provider, not from assay-based typing. Study-level results and caveats: The amount of clinical and demographic metadata varied by source and participant and was provided uncurated.

V and J lose 5 bases and 3 bases, and a span of 11 bases separates them. Sequences SEHNR (CDR1) and FQNEAQ (CDR2) are obtained from the germline V gene (reference sequence). The CDR3 has 13 amino acids, counting the end cysteine and phenylalanine. The CDR3 DNA has 39 bases and is translated from base 1. Each collaborating institution followed its own protocols to collect whole blood in K2EDTA tubes. For TCRbeta analysis, collaborator samples were shipped as frozen whole blood, as isolated PBMCs, or as DNA extracted from either sample type. Concerning this clone itself: The antigen this receptor binds is unknown. Within one base of it there is no much larger clone, and no base qualities were kept.

The immunoSEQ Assay, a bias-controlled multiplex PCR, was used to amplify TCRbeta CDR3 regions from genomic DNA. The original methods were these. Nucleated cell counts per sample were estimated from amplification of reference gene primers within the assay. Sequence reads were collapsed and filtered to measure the absolute abundance of every unique TCRbeta CDR3 rearrangement. Productive Simpson clonality was computed per sample as the square root of Simpson's diversity index over productive rearrangements. Drawn from immuneACCESS, this table holds only the in-frame rearrangements with V and J called that TCRdb kept. Clones are partly lost; checked studies trace under half to an unresolved V gene and leave the rest unexplained. The DNA was the basis for D and trimming; V, J and clone size are from that table. The sample table contains about 260,000 clones; only one count was recorded for approximately 84% of them. 1.9% of the sample goes to the ten largest clones.

The chain uses TRBV7-9 and TRBJ2-7; D gene: possibly TRBD1, on 5 matching bases. Source material: peripheral blood. This receptor was taken from a woman older than 75 with acute or convalescent COVID-19. The CDR3 has the sequence CASSQDSYYEQYF. The DNA is as follows: TGTGCCAGCAGCCAAGACAGTTACTACGAGCAGTACTTC.